The 12 T cell receptor beta chains given below trace back to one sample, sequenced in a study of control samples from healthy donors and cancer patients. Sequencing was performed with immunoSEQ multiplex PCR; in TCRdb, only in-frame clones are kept and a portion is missing. The sample has about 150,000 clones, 80% to 95% seen once. The sample comprised blood. These receptors all stem from a man aged 18 to 35 in good health.

This clone came up once. The V call is TRBV28, the J call TRBJ1-1; a weak D match, TRBD1 (5 bases). The ends were cut back, 5 bases at V and 6 bases at J, with 16 bases in the middle. Germline values: CDR1 MDHEN, CDR2 SYDVKM. This CDR3 region has 14 residues. The CDR3 reads CASSHFQGRPEAFF. The CDR3 bases are TGTGCCAGCAGTCATTTTCAGGGTCGCCCTGAAGCTTTCTTT.

The chain has TRBV2 and TRBJ1-2; D gene unclear. The CDR3 contains 13 residues. Trimming took off 7 bases at V and 5 bases at J, with 14 bases between the two ends. Germline V CDR1 and CDR2: SNHLY, FYNNEI. As DNA, the CDR3 is TGTGCCAGCAACAGAACTCGACTATATGGCTACACCTTC. Translating it yields CASNRTRLYGYTF.

The chain couples TRBV10-2 to TRBJ2-7; 10 bases are a match to TRBD2. Germline CDR1 reads WSHSY; CDR2 reads SAAADI. V shed 0 bases, J shed 4 bases, and the junction held 6 bases outside the gene matches. The CDR3 has 16 amino acids. In DNA form, the CDR3 reads TGCGCCAGCAGTGAGTCAACGGCTAGCGGGAGATACGAGCAGTACTTC. It is translated as CASSESTASGRYEQYF.

This clone showed up just a few times. The J gene is TRBJ2-1, the V gene TRBV23-1; 14 bases match TRBD2. TRBV23-1 counts as an open reading frame of uncertain function. V lost 0 bases to trimming and J lost 0 bases; unmatched junction nucleotides: 7. The length of the CDR3 is 20 residues. The CDR3 reads CASSQSPTSGGEGSYNEQFF. The DNA for the CDR3 is TGCGCCAGCAGTCAATCCCCGACTAGCGGGGGGGAAGGCTCCTACAATGAGCAGTTCTTC.

The V gene is TRBV6-1, the J gene TRBJ2-6; D possibly corresponds to TRBD2 (6 bases). Germline CDR1 and CDR2: MNHNS and SASEGT. V was pared by 1 base and J by 4 bases, with 11 bases between. The CDR3 contains 16 residues. The CDR3 sequence: CASSEVGGSGANVLTF. CDR3 coding DNA: TGTGCCAGCAGTGAAGTGGGGGGATCCGGGGCCAACGTCCTGACTTTC.

A single count supports this clone. The gene calls are TRBV12-3 or TRBV12-4 and TRBJ1-2, with unresolved D. With 3 bases removed from V and 4 bases from J, the gap between germline ends came to 9 bases. The CDR3 is 13 amino acids. CDR3 amino acids: CASSFEGTYGYTF. The CDR3 DNA reads as TGTGCCAGCAGTTTTGAGGGAACCTATGGCTACACCTTC.

This chain links TRBV10-3 with TRBJ1-5; TRBD1 might be the D (5 bases). Germline values: CDR1 ENHRY, CDR2 SYGVKD. CDR3 length: 14 amino acids. V lost 3 bases and J 2 bases, leaving 8 bases between the germline ends. As DNA, the CDR3 is TGTGCCATCAGTGATAGGGGAGGCAATCAGCCCCAGCATTTT. Amino acids: CAISDRGGNQPQHF.

This clone appeared a single time. This sequence joins TRBV9 and TRBJ1-2, with 7 bases aligning to TRBD1. V dropped 6 bases and J dropped 4; count of bases not matched to a gene: 6. Germline CDR1 SGDLS, CDR2 YYNGEE. CDR3 length: 13 amino acids. The CDR3 sequence is CASTPGTAYGYTF. In DNA form, the CDR3 reads TGTGCCAGCACCCCCGGGACAGCCTATGGCTACACCTTC.

J is TRBJ1-1 and V is TRBV7-3; no reliable D call. The germline V and J ends were trimmed by 0 bases and 3 bases, with 5 bases remaining between them. This CDR3 contains 13 residues. CDR1 and CDR2 (germline): SGHTA, FQGTGA. The DNA for the CDR3 is TGTGCCAGCAGCTTAACGGTAGACACTGAAGCTTTCTTT. Amino acid sequence: CASSLTVDTEAFF.

V is TRBV5-6 and J is TRBJ1-2; no clear D gene. With 1 base removed from V and 2 bases from J, the gap between germline ends came to 15 bases. Germline CDR1 SGHDT, CDR2 YYEEEE. The CDR3 extends over 16 amino acids. The CDR3: CASSLSSPGSNYGYTF. The CDR3, as DNA: TGTGCCAGCAGCTTGTCGTCCCCCGGGTCCAACTATGGCTACACCTTC.

This chain uses TRBV4-1 with TRBJ1-1; D is perhaps TRBD1 (5 bases). V shed 3 bases and J shed 3 bases, with 11 bases lying between them. This CDR3 has 14 amino acids. Germline CDR1 MGHRA, CDR2 YSYEKL. CDR3 DNA sequence: TGCGCCAGCAGCCAGGAATGGGGGGACACTGAAGCTTTCTTT. This gives the protein CASSQEWGDTEAFF.

The chain links TRBV2 to TRBJ1-4, with a weak D call TRBD1 (5 bases). V lost 4 bases and J lost 7, with 13 bases in between. Germline-derived CDR1 and CDR2 are SNHLY and FYNNEI. The CDR3 has 14 amino acids. The CDR3 here is CASSVGQGREKLFF. The CDR3 DNA is TGTGCCAGCAGTGTCGGGCAGGGACGTGAAAAACTGTTTTTT.